This T cell receptor beta chain was profiled in a study of human T cells and chemical hapten exposure. As the library was built, unique molecular identifiers were attached to individual cDNA molecules. TCRdb analysed the reads with MiXCR anew, one entry per CDR3 protein. Of 250 or so distinct CDR3 sequences listed, roughly half are singletons. Unmatched junction bases numbered 11, after V lost 4 bases and J lost 1 base. The CDR3 is 19 residues long. In germline, CDR1 is SGHRS, CDR2 YFSETQ. Extraction of total RNA was performed on unfractionated whole blood. The sample holds a few counts of this clonotype.

The chain couples TRBV5-1 to TRBJ2-2; TRBD2 aligns across 12 bases. This receptor was identified in a human donor who had alopecia or was a healthy volunteer (not recorded which). Some clones in this sample may be carry-over from other donors' samples. This table probably holds off-target reads from a library built for another chain. The material sequenced was whole blood. CDR3 nucleotide sequence: TGCGCCAGCAGCCCGATCGGACTAGCGGGGACCCTGAACACCGGGGAGCTGTTTTTT. This translates into CASSPIGLAGTLNTGELFF. The variable domain in full, with the rest retrieved from reference TRBV5-1 and TRBJ2-2, is KAGVTQTPRYLIKTRGQQVTLSCSPISGHRSVSWYQQTPGQGLQFLFEYFSETQRNKGNFPGRFSGRQFSNSRSEMNVSTLELGDSALYLCASSPIGLAGTLNTGELFFGEGSRLTVL.